This T cell receptor beta chain was obtained from a study of blood T cells in healthy people across ages. Concerning this clonotype: Its specificity is not known.

Healthy Caucasian individuals from Russia aged about 6 to 100 were enrolled as donors. Each sample gave at least 6 million isolated PBMCs. Samples each had at least 5 micrograms of total RNA extracted. Trimming shortened V by 2 bases and J by 1 base, and 10 bases separated the two germline ends. CDR3 size: 15 residues. Germline V gene data show CDR1 as SGHTA and CDR2 as FQGNSA. A second PCR, run for about 6 to 11 cycles, used a sample-barcoded 5' primer plus a J-beta primer mix. TCRdb analysed the 5' RACE reads with MiXCR anew, one entry per CDR3 protein. The sample yields roughly 1.7 million distinct CDR3 sequences, about 32% seen once. Notes on the study in general: CMV status of donors was unknown, possibly confounding expanded clonotype changes.

The TCR sequence derives from a woman aged 30 to 39 in good health. Sequencing was carried out using blood. J is TRBJ2-3 and V is TRBV7-2, with D unclear. The CDR3, as DNA: TGTGCCAGCAGCTTAACCAAAAGGGGCACAGATACGCAGTATTTT. The encoded protein is CASSLTKRGTDTQYF.